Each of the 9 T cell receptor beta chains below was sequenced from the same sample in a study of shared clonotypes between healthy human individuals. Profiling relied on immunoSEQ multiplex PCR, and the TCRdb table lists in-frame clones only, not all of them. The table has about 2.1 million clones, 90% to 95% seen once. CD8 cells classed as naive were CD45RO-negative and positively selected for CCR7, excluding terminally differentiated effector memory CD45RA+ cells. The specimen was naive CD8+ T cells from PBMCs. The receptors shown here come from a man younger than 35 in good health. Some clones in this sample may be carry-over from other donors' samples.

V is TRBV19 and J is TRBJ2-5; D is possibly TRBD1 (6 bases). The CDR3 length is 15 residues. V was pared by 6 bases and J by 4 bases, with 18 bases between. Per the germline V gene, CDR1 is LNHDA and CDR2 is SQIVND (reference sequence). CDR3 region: CASSLNRVTGETQYF. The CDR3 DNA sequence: TGTGCCAGTAGCCTTAACAGGGTCACCGGAGAGACCCAGTACTTC.

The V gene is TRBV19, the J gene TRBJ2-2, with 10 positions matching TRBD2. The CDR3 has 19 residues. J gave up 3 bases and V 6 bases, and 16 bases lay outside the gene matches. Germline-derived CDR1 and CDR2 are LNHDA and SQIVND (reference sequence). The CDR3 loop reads CASSDRKAGGPGYTGELFF. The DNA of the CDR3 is TGTGCCAGTAGCGACCGTAAAGCGGGAGGGCCGGGGTACACCGGGGAGCTGTTTTTT.

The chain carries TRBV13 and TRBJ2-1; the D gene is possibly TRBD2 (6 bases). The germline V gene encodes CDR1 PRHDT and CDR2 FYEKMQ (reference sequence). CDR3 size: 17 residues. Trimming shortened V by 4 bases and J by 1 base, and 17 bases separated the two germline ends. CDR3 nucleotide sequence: TGTGCCAGCAGCTGGGAGCAGGAGGGGATATCCTACAATGAGCAGTTCTTC. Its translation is CASSWEQEGISYNEQFF. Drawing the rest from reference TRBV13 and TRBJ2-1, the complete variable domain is AAGVIQSPRHLIKEKRETATLKCYPIPRHDTVYWYQQGPGQDPQFLISFYEKMQSDKGSIPDRFSAQQFSDYHSELNMSSLELGDSALYFCASSWEQEGISYNEQFFGPGTRLTVL.

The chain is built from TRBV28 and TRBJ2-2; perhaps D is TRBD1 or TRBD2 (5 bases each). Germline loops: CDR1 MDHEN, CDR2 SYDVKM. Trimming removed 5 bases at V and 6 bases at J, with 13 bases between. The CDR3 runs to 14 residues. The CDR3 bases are TGTGCCAGCAGTCCGGCTGGGGACGCCGGGGAGCTGTTTTTT. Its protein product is CASSPAGDAGELFF.

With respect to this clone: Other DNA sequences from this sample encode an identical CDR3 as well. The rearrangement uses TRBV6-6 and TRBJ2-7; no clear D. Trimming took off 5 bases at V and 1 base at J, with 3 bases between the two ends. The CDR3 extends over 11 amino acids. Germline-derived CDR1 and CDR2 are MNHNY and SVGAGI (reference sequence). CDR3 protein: CASSQSYEQYF. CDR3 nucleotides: TGTGCCAGCAGTCAATCCTACGAGCAGTACTTC.

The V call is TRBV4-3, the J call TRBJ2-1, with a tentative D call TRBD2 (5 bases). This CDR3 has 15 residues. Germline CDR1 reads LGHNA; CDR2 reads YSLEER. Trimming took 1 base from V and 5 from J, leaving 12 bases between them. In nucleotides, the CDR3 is TGCGCCAGCAGCCAAGGCAGCGGTCCAAACAATGAGCAGTTCTTC. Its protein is CASSQGSGPNNEQFF.

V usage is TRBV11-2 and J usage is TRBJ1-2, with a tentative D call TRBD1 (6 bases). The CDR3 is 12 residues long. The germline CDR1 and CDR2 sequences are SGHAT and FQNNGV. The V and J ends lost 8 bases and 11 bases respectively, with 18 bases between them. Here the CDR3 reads CASPARTAYYTF. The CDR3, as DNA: TGTGCCAGCCCCGCTCGGACAGCCTATTACACCTTC. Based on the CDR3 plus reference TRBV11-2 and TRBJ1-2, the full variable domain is EAGVAQSPRYKIIEKRQSVAFWCNPISGHATLYWYQQILGQGPKLLIQFQNNGVVDDSQLPKDRFSAERLKGVDSTLKIQPAKLEDSAVYLCASPARTAYYTFGSGTRLTVV.

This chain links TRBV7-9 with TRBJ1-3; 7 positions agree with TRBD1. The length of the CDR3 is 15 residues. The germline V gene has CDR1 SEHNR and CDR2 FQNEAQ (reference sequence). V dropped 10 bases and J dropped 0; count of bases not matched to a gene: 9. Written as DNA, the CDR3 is TGTGCCACCGCGGACAGGCCAGGCTCTGGAAACACCATATATTTT. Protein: CATADRPGSGNTIYF.

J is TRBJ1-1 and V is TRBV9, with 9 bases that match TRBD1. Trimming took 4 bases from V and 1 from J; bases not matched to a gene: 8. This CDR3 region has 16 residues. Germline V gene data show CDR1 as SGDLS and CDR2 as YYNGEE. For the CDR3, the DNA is TGTGCCAGCAGCAGAGGACAGGGGCGCCAGAACACTGAAGCTTTCTTT. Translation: CASSRGQGRQNTEAFF.